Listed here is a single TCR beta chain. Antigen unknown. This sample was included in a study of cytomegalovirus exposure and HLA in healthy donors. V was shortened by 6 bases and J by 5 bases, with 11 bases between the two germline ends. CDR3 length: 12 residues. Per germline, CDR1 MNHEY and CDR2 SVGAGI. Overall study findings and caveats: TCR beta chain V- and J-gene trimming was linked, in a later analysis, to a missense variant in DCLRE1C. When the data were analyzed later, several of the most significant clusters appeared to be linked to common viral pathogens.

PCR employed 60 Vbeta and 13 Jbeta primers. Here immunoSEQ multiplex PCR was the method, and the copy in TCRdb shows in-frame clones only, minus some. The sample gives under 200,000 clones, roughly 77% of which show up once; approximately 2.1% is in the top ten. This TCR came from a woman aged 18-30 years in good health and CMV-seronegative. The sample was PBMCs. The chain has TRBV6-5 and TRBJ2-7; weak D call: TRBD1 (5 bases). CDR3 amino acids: CASSRQYDEQYF. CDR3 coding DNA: TGTGCCAGCAGCAGACAGTACGACGAGCAGTACTTC.